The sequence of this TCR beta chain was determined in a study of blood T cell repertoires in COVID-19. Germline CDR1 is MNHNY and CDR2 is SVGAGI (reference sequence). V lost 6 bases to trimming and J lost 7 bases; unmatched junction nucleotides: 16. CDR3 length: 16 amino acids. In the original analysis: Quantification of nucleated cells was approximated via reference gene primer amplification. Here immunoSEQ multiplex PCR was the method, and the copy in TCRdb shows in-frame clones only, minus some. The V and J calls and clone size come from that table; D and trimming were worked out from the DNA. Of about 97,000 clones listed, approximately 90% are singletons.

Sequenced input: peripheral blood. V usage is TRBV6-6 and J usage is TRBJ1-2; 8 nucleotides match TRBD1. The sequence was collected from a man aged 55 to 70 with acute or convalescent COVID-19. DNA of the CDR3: TGTGCCAGCAGCGCACAACTACAGGGGGGGAAGGTTGGCTACACCTTC. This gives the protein CASSAQLQGGKVGYTF.